The subject of this entry is one TCR beta chain. TCRdb's table, derived via immunoSEQ multiplex PCR, lists solely in-frame clones and lacks some. The sample contains about 220,000 clones, approximately 77% of which appear only once. The data originate from a study of blood T cell repertoires in COVID-19. Trimming removed 4 bases at V and 8 bases at J, with 17 bases between. CDR3 length: 15 residues. Germline CDR1 and CDR2: KGHDR and SFDVKD. The specimen sequenced was peripheral blood. The V and J genes are TRBV24-1 and TRBJ2-1; D is undetermined. The TCR sequence derives from a woman older than 75 with acute or convalescent COVID-19. The CDR3 nucleotides are TGTGCCACCAGTGACTCTAGAGGTCCATTCGATGAGCAGTTCTTC. It yields the protein CATSDSRGPFDEQFF.